A selection of T cell receptor beta chains follows, all from one sample in a study of T cells in Graves' hyperthyroidism and ophthalmopathy. Each CDR3 protein gets one entry after TCRdb re-called the multiplex PCR reads with MiXCR. Among 560,000 or so distinct CDR3 sequences listed, around 20% were seen once. The sequenced material came from blood. These TCRs come from a man aged 35 to 55 with Graves' ophthalmopathy. The CDR3 runs from the conserved cysteine through the conserved F or W. D genes are given only for firm matches. Clone size is given for some rows only: seen once, a few or many times, or a class if the clone is expanded.

V gene: TRBV28; clone size: .; D gene: TRBD2; J gene: TRBJ2-1; CDR3 DNA: TGTGCCAGCAGTTTGGCTAGCGGGGGGGGGCGCAATGAGCAGTTCTTC; CDR3 protein: CASSLASGGGRNEQFF
V gene: TRBV4-3; clone size: .; D gene: TRBD2; J gene: TRBJ2-3; CDR3 DNA: TGCGCCAGCAGCCAGGGACTAGGCGGAGCCGATACGCAGTATTTT; CDR3 protein: CASSQGLGGADTQYF
V gene: TRBV11-2; clone size: .; D gene: .; J gene: TRBJ1-1; CDR3 DNA: TGTGCCAGCAGCTCGAGGGTTAAAAGCGCTGAAGCTTTCTTT; CDR3 protein: CASSSRVKSAEAFF
V gene: TRBV27; clone size: .; D gene: .; J gene: TRBJ1-3; CDR3 DNA: TGTGCCAGCAAAGCGGGGGCGGGGGCGCTCGGAAACACCATATATTTT; CDR3 protein: CASKAGAGALGNTIYF
V gene: TRBV30; clone size: many; D gene: .; J gene: TRBJ2-2; CDR3 DNA: TGTGCCTGGAGTCGCAAGGGGAGCACCGGGGAGCTGTTTTTT; CDR3 protein: CAWSRKGSTGELFF
V gene: TRBV2; clone size: few; D gene: TRBD1; J gene: TRBJ2-5; CDR3 DNA: TGTGCCAGCAGATTGGGACAGTGGGAAGGGACCCAGTACTTC; CDR3 protein: CASRLGQWEGTQYF
V gene: TRBV10-3; clone size: .; D gene: TRBD2; J gene: TRBJ2-1; CDR3 DNA: TGTGCCACACACCCCGGGACTAGCCACAATGAGCAGTTCTTC; CDR3 protein: CATHPGTSHNEQFF
V gene: TRBV6-2/TRBV6-3; clone size: few; D gene: .; J gene: TRBJ1-5; CDR3 DNA: TGTGCCAGCGGACGCCCCGGTAGCAATCAGCCCCAGCATTTT; CDR3 protein: CASGRPGSNQPQHF
V gene: TRBV20-1; clone size: few; D gene: TRBD1; J gene: TRBJ1-5; CDR3 DNA: TGCAGTGCTAGAACGACAGGGTATGGTCAGCCCCAGCATTTT; CDR3 protein: CSARTTGYGQPQHF
V gene: TRBV13; clone size: few; D gene: TRBD2; J gene: TRBJ2-5; CDR3 DNA: TGTGCCAGCAGCTCCCTAGCGGGAGCCACCGGGGAGACCCAGTACTTC; CDR3 protein: CASSSLAGATGETQYF
V gene: TRBV20-1; clone size: many; D gene: .; J gene: TRBJ2-5; CDR3 DNA: TGCAGTGCTAATGGACAGTTCCAAGAGACCCAGTACTTC; CDR3 protein: CSANGQFQETQYF
V gene: TRBV12-3/TRBV12-4; clone size: few; D gene: .; J gene: TRBJ1-1; CDR3 DNA: TGTGCCAGCAGTTTTTTGGGGGTTCGACGAGACACTGAAGCTTTCTTT; CDR3 protein: CASSFLGVRRDTEAFF
V gene: TRBV11-3; clone size: many; D gene: .; J gene: TRBJ2-3; CDR3 DNA: TGTGCCAGCAGCTCGACTATCACAGATACGCAGTATTTT; CDR3 protein: CASSSTITDTQYF
V gene: TRBV10-2; clone size: few; D gene: TRBD1; J gene: TRBJ2-5; CDR3 DNA: TGCGCCACTTCCTCGCCGGGACAGCACCAAGAGACCCAGTACTTC; CDR3 protein: CATSSPGQHQETQYF
V gene: TRBV27; clone size: many; D gene: TRBD1; J gene: TRBJ1-5; CDR3 DNA: TGTGCCAGCAGTTCAGGGACAGGGGCGTATAGCAATCAGCCCCAGCATTTT; CDR3 protein: CASSSGTGAYSNQPQHF
V gene: TRBV14; clone size: few; D gene: TRBD1; J gene: TRBJ1-3; CDR3 DNA: TGTGCCAGCAGCCCACGGACAGGCGCCGCTGGAAACACCATATATTTT; CDR3 protein: CASSPRTGAAGNTIYF
V gene: TRBV9; clone size: few; D gene: .; J gene: TRBJ2-7; CDR3 DNA: TGTGCCAGCACCCCCGGCAGGGGTCTGTCCTACGAGCAGTACTTC; CDR3 protein: CASTPGRGLSYEQYF
V gene: TRBV7-2; clone size: few; D gene: .; J gene: TRBJ2-6; CDR3 DNA: TGTGCCAGCAGCTTTAGAAGGGCTGGGGCCAACGTCCTGACTTTC; CDR3 protein: CASSFRRAGANVLTF
V gene: TRBV30; clone size: .; D gene: TRBD1; J gene: TRBJ1-1; CDR3 DNA: TGTGCCGGACAGGGAGGGGGCACTGAAGCTTTCTTT; CDR3 protein: CAGQGGGTEAFF
V gene: TRBV5-1; clone size: many; D gene: TRBD1; J gene: TRBJ2-7; CDR3 DNA: TGCGCCAGCAGCTTCGGTCAGGGGACAGACTACGAGCAGTACTTC; CDR3 protein: CASSFGQGTDYEQYF
V gene: TRBV3-1; clone size: .; D gene: .; J gene: TRBJ2-2; CDR3 DNA: TGTGCCAGCAGCCAACAGGGTTCCGGGGAGCTGTTTTTT; CDR3 protein: CASSQQGSGELFF
V gene: TRBV5-5; clone size: .; D gene: .; J gene: TRBJ2-1; CDR3 DNA: TGTGCCAGCAGCTTGGCCGGGACCGGTATCTACAATGAGCAGTTCTTC; CDR3 protein: CASSLAGTGIYNEQFF
V gene: TRBV3-1; clone size: many; D gene: .; J gene: TRBJ1-1; CDR3 DNA: TGTGCCAGCAGCCTGCCGGGGGGTATGAACACTGAAGCTTTCTTT; CDR3 protein: CASSLPGGMNTEAFF
V gene: TRBV30; clone size: .; D gene: TRBD2; J gene: TRBJ2-1; CDR3 DNA: TGTGCCTGGGACACCCTAGCGGGAGAAAACAATGAGCAGTTCTTC; CDR3 protein: CAWDTLAGENNEQFF
V gene: TRBV20-1; clone size: .; D gene: TRBD2; J gene: TRBJ2-3; CDR3 DNA: TGCAGTGCTAGAGATTACAGCGGGGGGAGAACAGATACGCAGTATTTT; CDR3 protein: CSARDYSGGRTDTQYF
V gene: TRBV7-8; clone size: many; D gene: .; J gene: TRBJ1-5; CDR3 DNA: TGTGCCAGCAGCTTCGGGGATAGCAATCAGCCCCAGCATTTT; CDR3 protein: CASSFGDSNQPQHF
V gene: TRBV5-1; clone size: .; D gene: TRBD1; J gene: TRBJ1-2; CDR3 DNA: TGCGCCAGCAGCTCCCAGGGGGCGCCGGGGGACTCCTATGGCTACACCTTC; CDR3 protein: CASSSQGAPGDSYGYTF
V gene: TRBV6-1; clone size: .; D gene: TRBD2; J gene: TRBJ2-1; CDR3 DNA: TGTGCCAGCACTGACGCCGGGACTAGGTACAATGAGCAGTTCTTC; CDR3 protein: CASTDAGTRYNEQFF
V gene: TRBV30; clone size: .; D gene: .; J gene: TRBJ1-3; CDR3 DNA: TGTGCCTGGAGCTCTATTTTCAGGGGAGCGGGTTACACCATATGTTTT; CDR3 protein: CAWSSIFRGAGYTICF
V gene: TRBV6-1; clone size: few; D gene: TRBD1; J gene: TRBJ2-2; CDR3 DNA: TGTGCCAGCAGTGAGCCTACAGGGGGGCACACCGGGGAGCTGTTTTTT; CDR3 protein: CASSEPTGGHTGELFF
V gene: TRBV30; clone size: .; D gene: .; J gene: TRBJ1-1; CDR3 DNA: TGTGCCTGGACGAGGGCCGGGTTGACTGAAGCTTTCTTT; CDR3 protein: CAWTRAGLTEAFF
V gene: TRBV6-1; clone size: few; D gene: .; J gene: TRBJ2-7; CDR3 DNA: TGTGCCAGCAGAAAGGACCAGGGCTACGAGCAGTACTTC; CDR3 protein: CASRKDQGYEQYF
V gene: TRBV3-1; clone size: many; D gene: TRBD1; J gene: TRBJ1-2; CDR3 DNA: TGTGCCAGCAGCCAAAACCGGGACAGGTTCTATGGCTACACCTTC; CDR3 protein: CASSQNRDRFYGYTF
V gene: TRBV5-5; clone size: .; D gene: .; J gene: TRBJ1-2; CDR3 DNA: TGTGCCAGCAGCCCGGAGGGCCGTGGCTACACCTTC; CDR3 protein: CASSPEGRGYTF
V gene: TRBV12-3/TRBV12-4; clone size: many; D gene: .; J gene: TRBJ1-4; CDR3 DNA: TGTGCCAGCCGCGGGGCGAATGAAAAACTGTTTTTT; CDR3 protein: CASRGANEKLFF
V gene: TRBV7-3; clone size: few; D gene: TRBD1; J gene: TRBJ2-7; CDR3 DNA: TGTGCCAGCAGCGTGACAGGGGGCTATAACAGCGAGCAGTACTTC; CDR3 protein: CASSVTGGYNSEQYF
V gene: TRBV13; clone size: many; D gene: TRBD2; J gene: TRBJ2-7; CDR3 DNA: TGTGCCAGCAGCTATGGGACTGCCACCGGGGGGTCCTACGAGCAGTACTTC; CDR3 protein: CASSYGTATGGSYEQYF
V gene: TRBV7-8; clone size: .; D gene: TRBD1; J gene: TRBJ2-5; CDR3 DNA: TGTGCCAGCAGAAAACGCCGGGACAGGGCACAAGAGACCCAGTACTTC; CDR3 protein: CASRKRRDRAQETQYF
V gene: TRBV28; clone size: many; D gene: .; J gene: TRBJ2-7; CDR3 DNA: TGTGCCAGCAGTTTTGGAGGGGCCCCCTCCTACGAGCAGTACTTC; CDR3 protein: CASSFGGAPSYEQYF
V gene: TRBV7-2; clone size: few; D gene: TRBD1; J gene: TRBJ2-7; CDR3 DNA: TGTGCCAGCAGCCACACACCGACAGGGCTGTACTTC; CDR3 protein: CASSHTPTGLYF
V gene: TRBV5-1; clone size: many; D gene: .; J gene: TRBJ2-7; CDR3 DNA: TGCGCCAGCAGCTTGGCCAGGGGTTCGGGGGCTATGACCTACGAGCAGTACTTC; CDR3 protein: CASSLARGSGAMTYEQYF
V gene: TRBV19; clone size: .; D gene: .; J gene: TRBJ2-7; CDR3 DNA: TGTGCCAGTAGTACGGCCGGGATGCCCTACGAGCAGTACTTC; CDR3 protein: CASSTAGMPYEQYF
V gene: TRBV10-3; clone size: many; D gene: .; J gene: TRBJ2-5; CDR3 DNA: TGTGCCATCAGTGCAAGGGAGGAGGCAGCGCAAGAGACCCAGTACTTC; CDR3 protein: CAISAREEAAQETQYF
V gene: TRBV5-1; clone size: .; D gene: .; J gene: TRBJ2-5; CDR3 DNA: TGCGCCAGCAGCTGGACAGTCAGCAAAGAGACCCAGTACTTC; CDR3 protein: CASSWTVSKETQYF
V gene: TRBV7-6; clone size: many; D gene: .; J gene: TRBJ2-3; CDR3 DNA: TGTGCCAGCTCGAGGGAAATATCAGATACGCAGTATTTT; CDR3 protein: CASSREISDTQYF
V gene: TRBV24-1; clone size: .; D gene: .; J gene: TRBJ1-2; CDR3 DNA: TGTGCCACCAGTGACCCCGGATCCTATGGCTACACCTTC; CDR3 protein: CATSDPGSYGYTF
V gene: TRBV19; clone size: .; D gene: .; J gene: TRBJ2-3; CDR3 DNA: TGTGCCAGTAGTATAGCCGGGAGAACAGATACGCAGTATTTT; CDR3 protein: CASSIAGRTDTQYF
V gene: TRBV2; clone size: few; D gene: .; J gene: TRBJ2-4; CDR3 DNA: TGTGCCAGCAGCGGAGGACGGCCCAAATTGGATCAGTACTTC; CDR3 protein: CASSGGRPKLDQYF
V gene: TRBV19; clone size: .; D gene: .; J gene: TRBJ2-4; CDR3 DNA: TGTGCCAGTAGTCCCGCGGGGTTGGCACAAAACATTCAGTACTTC; CDR3 protein: CASSPAGLAQNIQYF
V gene: TRBV4-2; clone size: few; D gene: .; J gene: TRBJ2-7; CDR3 DNA: TGTGCCAGCAGCCCCGACGGAGTTGGGGGCTACGAGCAGTACTTC; CDR3 protein: CASSPDGVGGYEQYF
V gene: TRBV12-3/TRBV12-4; clone size: .; D gene: TRBD1; J gene: TRBJ1-1; CDR3 DNA: TGTGCCAGCAGTACCCGGACAGGGGCCACTGAAGCTTTCTTT; CDR3 protein: CASSTRTGATEAFF
V gene: TRBV27; clone size: .; D gene: .; J gene: TRBJ2-3; CDR3 DNA: TGTGCCAGCAGTTTATCATATCGAACAGATACGCAGTATTTT; CDR3 protein: CASSLSYRTDTQYF
V gene: TRBV10-3; clone size: few; D gene: .; J gene: TRBJ2-3; CDR3 DNA: TGTGCCATCAGTGATAAAAAGGGTACAGATACGCAGTATTTT; CDR3 protein: CAISDKKGTDTQYF
V gene: TRBV7-3; clone size: few; D gene: TRBD2; J gene: TRBJ2-3; CDR3 DNA: TGTGCCAGCAGCCTCACCGGGGGGGCGACAGATACGCAGTATTTT; CDR3 protein: CASSLTGGATDTQYF